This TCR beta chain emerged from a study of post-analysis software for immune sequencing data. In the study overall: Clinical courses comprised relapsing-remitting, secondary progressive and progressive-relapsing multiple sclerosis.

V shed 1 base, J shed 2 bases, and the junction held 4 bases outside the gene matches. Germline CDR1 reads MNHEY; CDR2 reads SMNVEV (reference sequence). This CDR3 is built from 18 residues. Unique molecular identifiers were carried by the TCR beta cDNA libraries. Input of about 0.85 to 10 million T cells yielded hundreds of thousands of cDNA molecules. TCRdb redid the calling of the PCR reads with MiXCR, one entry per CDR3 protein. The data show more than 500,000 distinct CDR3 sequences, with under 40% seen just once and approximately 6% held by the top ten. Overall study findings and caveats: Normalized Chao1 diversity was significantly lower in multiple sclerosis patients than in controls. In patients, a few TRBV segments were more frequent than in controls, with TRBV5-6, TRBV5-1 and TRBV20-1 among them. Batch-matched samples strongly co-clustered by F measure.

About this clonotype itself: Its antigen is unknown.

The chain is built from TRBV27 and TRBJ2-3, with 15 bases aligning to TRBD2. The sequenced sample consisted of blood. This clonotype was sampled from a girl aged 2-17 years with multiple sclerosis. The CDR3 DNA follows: TGTGCCAGCAGTTTATTGGGACTAGCGGGGGGCACCACAGATACGCAGTATTTT. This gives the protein CASSLLGLAGGTTDTQYF.